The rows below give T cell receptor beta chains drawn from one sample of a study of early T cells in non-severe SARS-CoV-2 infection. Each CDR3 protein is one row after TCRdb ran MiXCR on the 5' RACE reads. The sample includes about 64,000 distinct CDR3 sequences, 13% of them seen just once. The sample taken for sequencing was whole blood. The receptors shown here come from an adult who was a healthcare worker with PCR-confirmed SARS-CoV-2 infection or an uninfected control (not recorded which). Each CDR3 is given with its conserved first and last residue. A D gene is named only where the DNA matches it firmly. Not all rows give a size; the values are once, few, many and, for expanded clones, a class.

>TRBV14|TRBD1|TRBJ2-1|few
CASGPTGDSGGNEQFF
TGTGCCAGCGGACCAACAGGGGACAGTGGGGGCAATGAGCAGTTCTTC
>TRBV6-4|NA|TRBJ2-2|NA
CASSALVDNTGELFF
TGTGCCAGCAGTGCCCTTGTCGACAACACCGGGGAGCTGTTTTTT
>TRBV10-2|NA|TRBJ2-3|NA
CASSGRGTDTQYF
TGCGCCAGCAGCGGTAGGGGTACAGATACGCAGTATTTT
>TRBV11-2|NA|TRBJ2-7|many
CASQGGIASYEQYF
TGTGCCAGCCAGGGGGGGATTGCATCCTACGAGCAGTACTTC
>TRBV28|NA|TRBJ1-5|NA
CASSYSGLNQPQHF
TGTGCCAGCAGTTACAGCGGACTCAATCAGCCCCAGCATTTT
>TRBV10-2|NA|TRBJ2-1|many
CASSDVGTSYNEQFF
TGCGCCAGCAGTGATGTGGGAACTTCCTACAATGAGCAGTTCTTC
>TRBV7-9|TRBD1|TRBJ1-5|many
CASSLGTGGQQPQHF
TGTGCCAGCAGCTTAGGTACAGGGGGACAGCAGCCCCAGCATTTT
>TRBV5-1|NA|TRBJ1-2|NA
CASSRDGTNYGYTF
TGCGCCAGCAGCCGGGACGGAACTAACTATGGCTACACCTTC
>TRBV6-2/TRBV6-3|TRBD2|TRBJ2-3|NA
CASSYGWTSGGITDTQYF
TGTGCCAGCAGTTACGGGTGGACTAGCGGGGGAATCACAGATACGCAGTATTTT
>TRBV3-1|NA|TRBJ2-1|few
CASSQAGEAYNEQFF
TGTGCCAGCAGCCAAGCAGGGGAGGCCTACAATGAGCAGTTCTTC
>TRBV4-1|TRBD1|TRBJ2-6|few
CASSQEDRAGANVLTF
TGCGCCAGCAGCCAAGAAGACAGGGCTGGGGCCAACGTCCTGACTTTC
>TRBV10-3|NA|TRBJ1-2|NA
CAISESRDIFRGYTF
TGTGCCATCAGTGAGTCCCGGGACATCTTTCGTGGCTACACCTTC
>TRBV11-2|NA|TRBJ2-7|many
CASSLRTYEQYF
TGTGCCAGCAGCTTACGGACCTACGAGCAGTACTTC
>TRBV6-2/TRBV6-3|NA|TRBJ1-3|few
CASSYPGLHSGNTIYF
TGTGCCAGCAGTTACCCCGGTCTCCACTCTGGAAACACCATATATTTT
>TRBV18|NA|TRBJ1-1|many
CASSPGGGVNTEAFF
TGTGCCAGCTCACCAGGGGGGGGTGTGAACACTGAAGCTTTCTTT
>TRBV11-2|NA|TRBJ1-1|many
CASSLGVSGVGTEAFF
TGTGCCAGCAGCTTAGGGGTTTCGGGGGTTGGCACTGAAGCTTTCTTT
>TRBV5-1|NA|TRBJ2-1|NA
CASSLVAGGSYNEQFF
TGCGCCAGCAGCTTGGTTGCAGGCGGCTCCTACAATGAGCAGTTCTTC
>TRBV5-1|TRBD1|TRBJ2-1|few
CASSSGQGARNEQFF
TGCGCCAGCAGCTCCGGACAGGGGGCACGGAATGAGCAGTTCTTC
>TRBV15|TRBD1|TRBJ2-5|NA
CAKRQGKGQETQYF
TGTGCCAAGAGACAGGGGAAGGGGCAAGAGACCCAGTACTTC
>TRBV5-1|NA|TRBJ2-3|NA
CASSPDSASDTQYF
TGCGCCAGCAGTCCGGACAGCGCTTCAGATACGCAGTATTTT
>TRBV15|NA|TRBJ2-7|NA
CATSRDRRDAYEQYF
TGTGCCACCAGCAGAGATAGGCGGGACGCCTACGAGCAGTACTTC
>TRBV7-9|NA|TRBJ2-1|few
CASSLGRTRGNEQFF
TGTGCCAGCAGCTTAGGACGGACACGCGGCAATGAGCAGTTCTTC
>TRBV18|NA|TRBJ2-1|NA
CASSHRDTSYNEQFF
TGTGCCAGCTCTCACCGGGACACATCCTACAATGAGCAGTTCTTC
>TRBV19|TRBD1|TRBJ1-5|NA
CASRDRPAGLGQPQHF
TGTGCCAGTAGGGACAGGCCGGCGGGCTTAGGTCAGCCCCAGCATTTT
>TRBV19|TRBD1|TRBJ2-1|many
CASRTGQGNEQFF
TGTGCCAGTAGAACGGGACAGGGCAATGAGCAGTTCTTC
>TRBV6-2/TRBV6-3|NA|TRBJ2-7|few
CASSAGTQRSYEQYF
TGTGCCAGCAGCGCCGGGACACAACGCTCCTACGAGCAGTACTTC
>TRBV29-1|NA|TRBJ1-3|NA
CSVWTYSGNTIYF
TGCAGCGTCTGGACGTACTCTGGAAACACCATATATTTT
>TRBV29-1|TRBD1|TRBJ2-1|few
CSVAIGTGNNEQFF
TGCAGCGTTGCTATTGGGACAGGGAACAATGAGCAGTTCTTC
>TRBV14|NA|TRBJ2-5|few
CASSQDWSSQETQYF
TGTGCCAGCAGCCAAGATTGGAGTAGCCAAGAGACCCAGTACTTC
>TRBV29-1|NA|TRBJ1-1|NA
CSTRVGEEAFF
TGCAGCACGAGGGTAGGTGAAGAAGCTTTCTTT
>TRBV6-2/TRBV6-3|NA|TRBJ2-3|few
CASSYPVPGASRDTQYF
TGTGCCAGCAGTTACCCCGTTCCCGGGGCTAGCAGGGATACGCAGTATTTT
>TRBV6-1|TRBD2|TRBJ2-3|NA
CASSASGGPDTQYF
TGTGCCAGCAGTGCTAGCGGAGGGCCAGATACGCAGTATTTT
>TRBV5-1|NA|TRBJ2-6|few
CASSLLPPSSGANVLTF
TGCGCCAGCAGCTTGTTGCCCCCGAGCTCTGGGGCCAACGTCCTGACTTTC
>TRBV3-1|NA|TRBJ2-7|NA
CASSQDLLNEQYF
TGTGCCAGCAGCCAAGATCTACTAAACGAGCAGTACTTC
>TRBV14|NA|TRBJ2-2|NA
CASSRDTTGELFF
TGTGCCAGCAGCCGGGATACCACCGGGGAGCTGTTTTTT
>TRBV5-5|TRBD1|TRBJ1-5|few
CASSEGQLSNQPQHF
TGTGCCAGCAGCGAGGGACAGTTAAGCAATCAGCCCCAGCATTTT
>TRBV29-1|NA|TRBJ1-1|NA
CSPALTGEAFF
TGCAGCCCGGCCCTTACAGGGGAAGCTTTCTTT
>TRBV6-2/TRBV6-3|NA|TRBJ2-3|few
CATKEGPTDTQYF
TGTGCCACCAAGGAAGGCCCCACAGATACGCAGTATTTT
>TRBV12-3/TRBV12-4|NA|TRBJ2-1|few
CASSLLGGAGYNEQFF
TGTGCCAGCAGTTTATTAGGGGGGGCGGGCTACAATGAGCAGTTCTTC
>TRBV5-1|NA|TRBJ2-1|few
CASSTPQGGAHEQFF
TGCGCCAGCAGCACCCCTCAAGGGGGGGCCCATGAGCAGTTCTTC
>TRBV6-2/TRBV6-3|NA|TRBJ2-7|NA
CASSYSRNSPKAGIYEQYF
TGTGCCAGCAGTTACTCGAGGAACAGTCCAAAGGCGGGGATCTACGAGCAGTACTTC
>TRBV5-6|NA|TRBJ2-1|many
CASSFDPNEQFF
TGTGCCAGCAGCTTCGATCCGAATGAGCAGTTCTTC
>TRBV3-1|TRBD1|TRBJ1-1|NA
CASRRTGGHEAFF
TGTGCCAGCAGGCGAACAGGGGGCCATGAAGCTTTCTTT
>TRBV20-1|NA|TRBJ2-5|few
CSAHLDSQETQYF
TGCAGTGCTCACTTGGACAGCCAAGAGACCCAGTACTTC
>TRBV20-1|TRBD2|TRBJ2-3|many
CSAAPAGGGDTQYF
TGCAGTGCTGCCCCCGCGGGGGGTGGAGATACGCAGTATTTT
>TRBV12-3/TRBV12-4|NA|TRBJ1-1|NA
CASTRGISNTEAFF
TGTGCCAGCACCCGGGGGATTTCGAACACTGAAGCTTTCTTT
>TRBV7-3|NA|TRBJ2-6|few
CASSAGANVLTF
TGTGCCAGCAGCGCTGGGGCCAACGTCCTGACTTTC
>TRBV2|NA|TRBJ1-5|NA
CASSTGTYQPQHF
TGTGCCAGCAGTACCGGGACTTATCAGCCCCAGCATTTT
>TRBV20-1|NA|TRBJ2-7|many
CSARDSSYEQYF
TGCAGTGCTAGAGACAGCTCCTACGAGCAGTACTTC
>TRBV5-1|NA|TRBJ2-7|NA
CASSRGRSYEQYF
TGCGCCAGCAGCAGGGGACGGTCCTACGAGCAGTACTTC
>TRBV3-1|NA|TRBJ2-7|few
CASSQELGPYEQYF
TGTGCCAGCAGCCAAGAACTGGGCCCCTACGAGCAGTACTTC
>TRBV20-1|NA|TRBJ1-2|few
CSASRPRQDNYGYTF
TGCAGTGCTAGCCGACCAAGACAGGATAACTATGGCTACACCTTC
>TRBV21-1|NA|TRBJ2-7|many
CASGTGFYEQYF
TGTGCCAGCGGGACAGGGTTCTACGAGCAGTACTTC
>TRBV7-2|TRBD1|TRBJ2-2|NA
CASTRDSNTGELFF
TGTGCCAGCACCCGGGACAGTAACACCGGGGAGCTGTTTTTT